This T cell receptor beta chain was recorded in a study of T cell repertoires in cytomegalovirus infection. Trimming pared 5 bases from V and 5 bases from J, leaving 16 bases between. CDR3 length: 15 residues. Germline CDR1 and CDR2: SEHNR and FQNEAQ (reference sequence). This clonotype was detected only a few times. Its antigen is as yet unknown. TCRdb re-called the reads through MiXCR, storing one row per CDR3 protein. The sample consists of more than 95,000 distinct CDR3 sequences, approximately 30% of them appearing once. This receptor was obtained from a human donor in good health (CMV status not recorded). Some clones in this sample may be carry-over from other donors' samples. The source was CD8+ T cells from cultured PBMCs, collected from culture after CMV antigen stimulation. This sequence joins TRBV7-9 and TRBJ2-4; D is perhaps TRBD2 (7 bases). CDR3 in DNA: TGTGCCAGCAGCCAAGCCGGGGGGCGGGAAAACATTCAGTACTTC. This encodes CASSQAGGRENIQYF.